This TCR beta chain was recovered during a study of cytomegalovirus exposure and HLA in healthy donors. Whole-study context: Of roughly 400 genotyped donors, about 80% clustered with self-reported Caucasian donors.

Both 60 Vbeta primers and 13 Jbeta primers went into the PCR. The repertoire was sequenced with immunoSEQ multiplex PCR; TCRdb's copy has only in-frame clones and lacks some. The repertoire holds under 150,000 clones, with 60% to 85% as singletons. CDR3 size: 13 residues. Germline V gene sequence: CDR1 SGHAT, CDR2 FQNNGV. The junction had 4 bases not matched to a gene; V was cut back by 5 bases and J by 4 bases. On this clone: Its antigen is not known.

General study findings and limits: Evidence from a later analysis indicated that most CMV-associated TCR beta chains looked HLA-restricted. It was reported that the classifier diagnosed cytomegalovirus status with high specificity and sensitivity in both the original and validation cohorts. TRBV6-2, TRBV6-3 and other indistinguishable V segments were excluded.

Input material: PBMCs. The chain links TRBV11-2 to TRBJ2-5, with TRBD1 matching 7 bases. This TCR was recovered from a woman under 30 in good health and CMV-seronegative. Written as DNA, the CDR3 is TGTGCCAGCAGCAGACAGGGCTTAGAGACCCAGTACTTC. This encodes CASSRQGLETQYF.